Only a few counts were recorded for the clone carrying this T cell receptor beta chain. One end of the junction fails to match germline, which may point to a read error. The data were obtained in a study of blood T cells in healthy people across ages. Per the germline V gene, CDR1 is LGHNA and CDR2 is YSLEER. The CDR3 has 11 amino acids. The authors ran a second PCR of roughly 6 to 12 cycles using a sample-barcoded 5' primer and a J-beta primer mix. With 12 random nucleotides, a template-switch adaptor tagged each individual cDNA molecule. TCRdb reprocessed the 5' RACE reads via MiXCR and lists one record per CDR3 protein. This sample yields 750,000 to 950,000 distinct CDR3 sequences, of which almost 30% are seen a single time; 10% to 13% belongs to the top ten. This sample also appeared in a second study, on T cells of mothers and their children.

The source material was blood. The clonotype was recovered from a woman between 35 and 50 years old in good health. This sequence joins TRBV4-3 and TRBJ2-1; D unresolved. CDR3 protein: CAGSQEGPLFF. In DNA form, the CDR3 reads TGCGCCGGCAGCCAAGAAGGGCCCCTGTTCTTC.